The next 7 T cell receptor beta chains were all read from a single sample in a study of CD8 T cells in Susac syndrome. Random hexamers were used to reverse transcribe about 0.5 to 1 ug of RNA. In TCRdb, the immunoSEQ multiplex PCR reads were re-called with MiXCR into one record per CDR3 protein. The sample consists of 150,000 or so distinct CDR3 sequences, roughly 95% of them appearing once. Source material: CD4+ T cells from PBMCs. The source of these receptors is a human donor with multiple sclerosis.

This chain uses TRBV15 with TRBJ2-3; TRBD1 agrees at 8 bases. The V segment lost 5 bases and the J segment 4 bases; nucleotides outside the gene matches: 8. CDR1 LNHNV and CDR2 YYDKDF come from the germline V gene (reference sequence). The CDR3 runs to 15 residues. For the CDR3, the DNA is TGTGCCACCAGCCCAGGGGGCGGAGGGGCAGATACGCAGTATTTT. Translation: CATSPGGGGADTQYF. The full variable domain, completed using reference TRBV15 and TRBJ2-3, is DAMVIQNPRYQVTQFGKPVTLSCSQTLNHNVMYWYQQKSSQAPKLLFHYYDKDFNNEADTPDNFQSRRPNTSFCFLDIRSPGLGDTAMYLCATSPGGGGADTQYFGPGTRLTVL.

V usage is TRBV19 and J usage is TRBJ1-3, with 7 bases lining up with TRBD1. Germline V gene data show CDR1 as LNHDA and CDR2 as SQIVND (reference sequence). V lost 9 bases to trimming and J lost 4 bases; unmatched junction nucleotides: 9. This CDR3 comprises 14 residues. The DNA for the CDR3 is TGTGCCAGCCTCGGAAGGGGGCCAGGAAACACCATATATTTT. This encodes CASLGRGPGNTIYF.

CDR3 loop: CSALASAGGKFSRYEQYF. The CDR3 nucleotides are TGCAGTGCGCTAGCGAGCGCAGGGGGAAAATTCTCCCGCTACGAGCAGTACTTC. This sequence joins TRBV20-1 and TRBJ2-7, with D tentatively TRBD1 (7 bases). Per the germline V gene, CDR1 is DFQATT and CDR2 is SNEGSKA (reference sequence). The ends were cut back, 6 bases at V and 3 bases at J, with 30 bases in the middle. The CDR3 is 18 residues long.

The chain employs TRBV12-3 or TRBV12-4 and TRBJ1-1, with D unresolved. CDR3 length: 13 amino acids. V gave up 2 bases and J gave up 3 bases, with 7 bases separating them. The DNA of the CDR3 is TGTGCCAGCAGTTTATTTCGCCACACTGAAGCTTTCTTT. Translated: CASSLFRHTEAFF.

Worth noting for this clonotype: The junction departs from the called germline gene at one end, perhaps through a read error. This chain connects TRBV20-1 to TRBJ2-5; D gene unclear. The V gene's germline CDR1 is DFQATT and CDR2 SNEGSKA (reference sequence). The CDR3 is made up of 14 amino acids. CDR3 DNA: TGCAGTGCTGGAGAGCCGACCAGCCAAGAGACCCAGTACTTC. It is translated as CSAGEPTSQETQYF.

V usage is TRBV5-1 and J usage is TRBJ2-5; D is perhaps TRBD2 (6 bases). The CDR3 is made up of 13 amino acids. The V and J ends lost 7 bases and 5 bases respectively, with 15 bases between them. Germline lookup yields CDR1 SGHRS and CDR2 YFSETQ. The CDR3 loop reads CASEGGSGETQYF. The CDR3, as DNA: TGCGCCAGCGAAGGAGGGTCGGGGGAGACCCAGTACTTC.

The genes are TRBV6-1 and TRBJ1-1, with D possibly matching TRBD1 (5 bases). Germline loops: CDR1 MNHNS, CDR2 SASEGT. The CDR3 is 13 residues long. Trimming left V 6 bases short and J 5 bases short, with 13 bases between. CDR3 sequence reads: CASRWRGETEAFF. As DNA, the CDR3 is TGTGCCAGCAGGTGGAGGGGAGAGACTGAAGCTTTCTTT.